This T cell receptor beta chain was found in a study of T-cell reconstitution after alpha-beta-depleted transplantation in children. Study-wide results and limits: Expanded graft clones, several hundred of them, were reportedly the source of alpha-beta T cells about two months after transplant. Newly made T cells mostly supplied T-cell counts and diversity one year after transplant.

Worth noting for this clonotype: The antigen is not known.

The authors prepared the TCRbeta library with unique molecular identifiers. TCRdb analysed the PCR reads with MiXCR anew, one entry per CDR3 protein. There are approximately 500,000 distinct CDR3 sequences in the sample; roughly a tenth occur only once, and approximately 2% lies in the top ten. The TCR comes from a child aged 2 to 9 with inherited bone marrow failure, due to receive a stem cell transplant. This specimen was PBMCs, taken before TCRalphabeta/CD19-depleted stem cell transplant.

CDR3 DNA sequence: TGTGCCAGCAGTTTCGCACCCTTGACAGGGGGCCCCCGGGATGAGCAGTTCTTC. It is translated as CASSFAPLTGGPRDEQFF. This sequence joins TRBV28 and TRBJ2-1, with 10 bases identical to TRBD1. Trimming removed 3 bases from V and 8 bases from J; junction bases left unmatched: 16. Germline V gene sequence: CDR1 MDHEN, CDR2 SYDVKM. The CDR3 is 18 amino acids.